This T cell receptor beta chain is from a study of blood T cell repertoires in COVID-19. About the research overall: Acute and convalescent COVID-19 samples came from the United States, Italy and Spain.

Grouping used clinical history reported by participants in a survey and questionnaire. Two negative PCRs, clearance, or symptom resolution were required of recovered Cohort 3 donors. In the original workflow: Estimates of nucleated cell counts were drawn from the amplification of reference gene primers. Clones were sequenced by immunoSEQ multiplex PCR, and TCRdb holds only the in-frame ones, with some missing. V and J calls and clone size are those listed in that table; D and trimming were worked out from the DNA. The data contain 150,000 or so clones, roughly 90% of them singletons. Sequencing was performed on PBMCs or T cells enriched from blood (not recorded which). The sequence came from a woman aged 45-59 years who had recovered from COVID-19.

CDR3 DNA: TGTGCTAGTGGTTTGCCCACCTCGTCCGCACAAGAACGCTATGGCTACACCTTC. This sequence encodes CASGLPTSSAQERYGYTF. V is TRBV12-5 and J is TRBJ1-2, with D unclear. V was pared by 2 bases and J by 4 bases, with 23 bases between. Germline V lookup: CDR1 LGHNT, CDR2 FRNRAP. CDR3 length: 18 amino acids.